These T cell receptor beta chains were read from a single sample in a study of vaccination effects on CD4 cells after COVID-19. Their recognized antigens are unknown. Data came from immunoSEQ multiplex PCR; TCRdb stores just in-frame clones and leaves some out. The data hold about 45,000 clones, with roughly four fifths observed a single time. The starting material was CD4+ T cells from PBMCs cultured with a peptide pool, obtained before COVID-19 vaccination. The receptor source for this set is a human donor who had a prior SARS-CoV-2 infection. Each CDR3 is given with its conserved first and last residue. The order of the fields is V gene, J gene, clone size, D gene, CDR3 length, CDR3 protein, CDR3 DNA. The D gene is left open where the match is weak. Clone sizes are given selectively: once, few, many, or a class where the clone is expanded.

>TRBV2|TRBJ1-5|few|NA|13
CASKAEGDQPQHF
TGTGCCAGCAAAGCGGAGGGGGATCAGCCCCAGCATTTT
>TRBV3-1/TRBV3-2|TRBJ2-7|NA|TRBD2|16
CASSQDLGDYSYEQYF
TGTGCCAGCAGCCAAGATTTAGGGGACTACAGCTACGAGCAGTACTTC
>TRBV27|TRBJ1-5|NA|NA|17
CASSLRLGQSSNQPQHF
TGTGCCAGCAGTTTAAGATTGGGTCAGTCTAGCAATCAGCCCCAGCATTTT
>TRBV2|TRBJ1-2|NA|TRBD1|14
CASSPMTGAYGYTF
TGTGCCAGCAGTCCAATGACAGGGGCCTATGGCTACACCTTC
>TRBV3-1/TRBV3-2|TRBJ2-5|NA|TRBD2|16
CASSPPGLAGEETQYF
TGTGCCAGCAGCCCACCGGGACTAGCGGGGGAAGAGACCCAGTACTTC
>TRBV3-1/TRBV3-2|TRBJ1-4|once|NA|11
CASSQSEKLFF
TGTGCCAGCAGCCAATCGGAAAAACTGTTTTTT
>TRBV18|TRBJ2-1|NA|NA|17
CASSPGGGGGTYNEQFF
TGTGCCAGCTCCCCCGGGGGCGGAGGGGGCACCTACAATGAGCAGTTCTTC
>TRBV13|TRBJ2-1|few|TRBD1|15
CASGGRTGPPDEQFF
TGTGCCAGCGGAGGAAGGACAGGACCTCCCGATGAGCAGTTCTTC
>TRBV5-6|TRBJ2-7|NA|NA|11
CASSLYHEQYF
TGTGCCAGCAGCTTGTACCACGAGCAGTACTTC
>TRBV20-1|TRBJ2-1|few|NA|11
CSASLGNEQFF
TGCAGTGCTAGTCTAGGGAATGAGCAGTTCTTC
>TRBV27|TRBJ1-2|NA|NA|14
CASSQGGRRYGYTF
TGTGCCAGCAGCCAAGGGGGTCGGCGATATGGCTACACCTTC
>TRBV10-3|TRBJ2-1|NA|NA|15
CAISPTINSYNEQFF
TGTGCCATCAGCCCCACTATCAACTCCTACAATGAGCAGTTCTTC
>TRBV7-8|TRBJ2-7|NA|NA|19
CASSLGGWGGPTTTYEQYF
TGTGCCAGCAGCTTAGGAGGCTGGGGGGGCCCAACAACAACCTACGAGCAGTACTTC